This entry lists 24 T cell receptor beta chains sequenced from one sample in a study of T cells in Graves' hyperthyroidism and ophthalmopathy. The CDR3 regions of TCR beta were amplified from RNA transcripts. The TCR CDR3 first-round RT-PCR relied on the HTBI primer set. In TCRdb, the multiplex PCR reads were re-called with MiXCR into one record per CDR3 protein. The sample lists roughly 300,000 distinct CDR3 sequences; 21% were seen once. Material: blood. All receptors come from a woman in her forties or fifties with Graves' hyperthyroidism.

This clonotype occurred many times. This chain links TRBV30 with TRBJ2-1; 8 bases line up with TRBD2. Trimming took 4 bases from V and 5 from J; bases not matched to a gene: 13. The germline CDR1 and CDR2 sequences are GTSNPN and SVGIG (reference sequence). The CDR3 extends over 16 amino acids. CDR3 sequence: CAWTRGPGGPHNEQFF. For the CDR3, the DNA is TGTGCCTGGACCCGTGGGCCGGGGGGGCCTCACAATGAGCAGTTCTTC.

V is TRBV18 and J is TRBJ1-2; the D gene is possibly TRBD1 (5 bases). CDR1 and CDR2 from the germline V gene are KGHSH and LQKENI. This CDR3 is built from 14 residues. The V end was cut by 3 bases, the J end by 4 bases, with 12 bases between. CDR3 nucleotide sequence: TGTGCCAGCTCACCTTACCAAGGGGCCTATGGCTACACCTTC. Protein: CASSPYQGAYGYTF.

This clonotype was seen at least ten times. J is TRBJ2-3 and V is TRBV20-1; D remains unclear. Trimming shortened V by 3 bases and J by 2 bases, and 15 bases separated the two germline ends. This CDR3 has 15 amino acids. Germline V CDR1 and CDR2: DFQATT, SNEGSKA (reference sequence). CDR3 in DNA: TGCAGTGCTAGGGTGATCGGACGGAACACAGATACGCAGTATTTT. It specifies CSARVIGRNTDTQYF.

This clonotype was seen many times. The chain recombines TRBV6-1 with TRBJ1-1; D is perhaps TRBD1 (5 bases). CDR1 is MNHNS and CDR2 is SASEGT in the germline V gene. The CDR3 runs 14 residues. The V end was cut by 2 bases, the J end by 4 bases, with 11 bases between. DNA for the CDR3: TGTGCCAGCAGTGAAAGGAGTAGGGGCACTGAAGCTTTCTTT. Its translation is CASSERSRGTEAFF.

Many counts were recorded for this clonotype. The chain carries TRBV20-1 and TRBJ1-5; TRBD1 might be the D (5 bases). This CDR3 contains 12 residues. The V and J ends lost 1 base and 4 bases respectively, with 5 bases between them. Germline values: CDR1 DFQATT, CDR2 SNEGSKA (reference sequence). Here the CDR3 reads CSARGGNQPQHF. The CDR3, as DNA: TGCAGTGCTAGAGGGGGGAATCAGCCCCAGCATTTT.

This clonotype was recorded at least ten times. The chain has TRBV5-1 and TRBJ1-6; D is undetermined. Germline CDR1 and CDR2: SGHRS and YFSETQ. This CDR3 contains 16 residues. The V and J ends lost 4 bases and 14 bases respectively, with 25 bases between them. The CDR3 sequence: CASSPLDGASGVALHF. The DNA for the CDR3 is TGCGCCAGCAGCCCGTTGGACGGAGCCTCGGGTGTTGCCCTCCACTTT. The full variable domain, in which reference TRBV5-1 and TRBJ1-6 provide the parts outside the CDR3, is KAGVTQTPRYLIKTRGQQVTLSCSPISGHRSVSWYQQTPGQGLQFLFEYFSETQRNKGNFPGRFSGRQFSNSRSEMNVSTLELGDSALYLCASSPLDGASGVALHFGNGTRLTVT.

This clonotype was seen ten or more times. CDR3: CAIQTTNYGYTF. DNA of the CDR3: TGTGCCATCCAGACAACAAACTATGGCTACACCTTC. V is TRBV28 and J is TRBJ1-2; no clear D. The CDR3 sequence is 12 residues long. Trimming removed 10 bases from V and 2 bases from J, with 11 bases in between. Germline values: CDR1 MDHEN, CDR2 SYDVKM.

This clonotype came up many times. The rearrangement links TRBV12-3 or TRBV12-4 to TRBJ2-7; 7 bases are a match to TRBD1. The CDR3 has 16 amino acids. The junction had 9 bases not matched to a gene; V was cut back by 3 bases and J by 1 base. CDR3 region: CASSFVSGGQSYEQYF. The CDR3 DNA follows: TGTGCCAGCAGTTTCGTTAGTGGGGGACAGTCCTACGAGCAGTACTTC.

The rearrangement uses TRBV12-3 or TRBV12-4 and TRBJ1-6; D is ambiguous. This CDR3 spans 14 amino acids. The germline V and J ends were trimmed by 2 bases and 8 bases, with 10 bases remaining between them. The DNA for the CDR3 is TGTGCCAGCAGTTTACCTCCCGGCGATTCACCCCTCCACTTT. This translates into CASSLPPGDSPLHF.

The CDR3 DNA sequence: TGCAGTGCTAGAGGAGGACAGTACAGCAATGAGCAGTTCTTC. It translates to CSARGGQYSNEQFF. The chain couples TRBV20-1 to TRBJ2-1; maybe TRBD1 (6 bases). The germline V and J ends were trimmed by 1 base and 6 bases, with 13 bases remaining between them. Germline assignment: CDR1 DFQATT and CDR2 SNEGSKA (reference sequence). The CDR3 covers 14 residues.

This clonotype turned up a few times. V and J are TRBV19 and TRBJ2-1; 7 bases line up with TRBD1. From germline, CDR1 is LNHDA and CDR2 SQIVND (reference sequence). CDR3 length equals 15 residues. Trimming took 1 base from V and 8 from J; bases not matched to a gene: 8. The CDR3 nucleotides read TGTGCCAGTAGTATAGGGGACAGCCTAGGGGATGAGCAGTTCTTC. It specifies CASSIGDSLGDEQFF.

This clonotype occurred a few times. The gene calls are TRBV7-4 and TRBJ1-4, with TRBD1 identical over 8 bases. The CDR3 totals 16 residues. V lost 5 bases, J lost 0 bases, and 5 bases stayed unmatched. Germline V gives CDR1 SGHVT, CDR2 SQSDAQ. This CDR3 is CASSRDRGPTNEKLFF. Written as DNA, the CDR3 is TGTGCCAGCAGCCGAGACAGGGGTCCAACTAATGAAAAACTGTTTTTT.

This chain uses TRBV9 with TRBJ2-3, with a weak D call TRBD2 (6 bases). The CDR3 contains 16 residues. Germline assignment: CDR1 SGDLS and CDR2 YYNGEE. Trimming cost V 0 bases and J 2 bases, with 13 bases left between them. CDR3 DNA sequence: TGTGCCAGCAGCGTAGAAGGGACTGTCGCCACAGATACGCAGTATTTT. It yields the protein CASSVEGTVATDTQYF.

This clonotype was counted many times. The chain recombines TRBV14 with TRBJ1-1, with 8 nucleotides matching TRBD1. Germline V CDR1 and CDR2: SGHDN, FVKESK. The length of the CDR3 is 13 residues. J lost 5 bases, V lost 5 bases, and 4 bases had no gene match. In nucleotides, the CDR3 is TGTGCCAGCAGCGCACAGGGGGAGACTGAAGCTTTCTTT. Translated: CASSAQGETEAFF.

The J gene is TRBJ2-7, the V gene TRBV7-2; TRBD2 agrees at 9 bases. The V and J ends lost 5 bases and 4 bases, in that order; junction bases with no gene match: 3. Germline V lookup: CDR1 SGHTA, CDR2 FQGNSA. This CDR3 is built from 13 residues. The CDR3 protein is CASSGLATYEQYF. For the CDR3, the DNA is TGTGCCAGCAGCGGACTAGCGACTTACGAGCAGTACTTC.

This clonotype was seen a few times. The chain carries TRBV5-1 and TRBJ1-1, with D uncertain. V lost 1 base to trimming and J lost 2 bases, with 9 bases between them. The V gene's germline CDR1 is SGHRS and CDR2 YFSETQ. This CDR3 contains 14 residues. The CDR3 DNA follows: TGCGCCAGCAGCTTGTACAGCCCCAACACTGAAGCTTTCTTT. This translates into CASSLYSPNTEAFF.

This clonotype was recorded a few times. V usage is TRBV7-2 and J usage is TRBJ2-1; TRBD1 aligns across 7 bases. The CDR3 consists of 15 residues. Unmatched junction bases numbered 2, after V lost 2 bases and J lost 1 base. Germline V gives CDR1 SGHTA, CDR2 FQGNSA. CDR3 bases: TGTGCCAGCAGCTTACAGACAGGGTCCTACAATGAGCAGTTCTTC. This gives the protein CASSLQTGSYNEQFF. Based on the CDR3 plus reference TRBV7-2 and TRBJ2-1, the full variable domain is GAGVSQSPSNKVTEKGKDVELRCDPISGHTALYWYRQSLGQGLEFLIYFQGNSAPDKSGLPSDRFSAERTGGSVSTLTIQRTQQEDSAVYLCASSLQTGSYNEQFFGPGTRLTVL.

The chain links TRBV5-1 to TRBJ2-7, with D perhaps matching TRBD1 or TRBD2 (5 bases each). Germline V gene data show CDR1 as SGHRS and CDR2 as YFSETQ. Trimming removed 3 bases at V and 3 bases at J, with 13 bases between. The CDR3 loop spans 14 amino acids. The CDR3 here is CASSSGTVHYEQYF. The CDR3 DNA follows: TGCGCCAGCAGCTCCGGGACGGTGCACTACGAGCAGTACTTC.

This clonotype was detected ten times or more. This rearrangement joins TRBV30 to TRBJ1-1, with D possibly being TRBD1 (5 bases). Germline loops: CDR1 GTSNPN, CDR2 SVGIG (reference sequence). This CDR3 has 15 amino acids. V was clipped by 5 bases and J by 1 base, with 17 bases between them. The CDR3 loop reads CAWSLWGGTNTEAFF. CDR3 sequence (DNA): TGTGCCTGGTCGCTTTGGGGGGGAACGAACACTGAAGCTTTCTTT.

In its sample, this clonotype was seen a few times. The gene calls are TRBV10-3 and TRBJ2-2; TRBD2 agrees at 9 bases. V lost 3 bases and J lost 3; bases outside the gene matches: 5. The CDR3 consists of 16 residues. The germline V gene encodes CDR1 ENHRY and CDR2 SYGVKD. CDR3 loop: CAISDSRTSDTGELFF. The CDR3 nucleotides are TGTGCCATCAGTGATAGTAGGACTAGCGACACCGGGGAGCTGTTTTTT.

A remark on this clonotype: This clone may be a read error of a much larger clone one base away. The DNA for the CDR3 is TGTGCCGTCAGTGGACAGGGGATTCGGACAGATACGCAGTATTTT. Translated, it gives CAVSGQGIRTDTQYF. The V gene is TRBV10-3, the J gene TRBJ2-3, with 9 bases fitting TRBD1. The CDR3 spans 15 residues. CDR1 and CDR2 from the germline V gene are ENHRY and SYGVKD.

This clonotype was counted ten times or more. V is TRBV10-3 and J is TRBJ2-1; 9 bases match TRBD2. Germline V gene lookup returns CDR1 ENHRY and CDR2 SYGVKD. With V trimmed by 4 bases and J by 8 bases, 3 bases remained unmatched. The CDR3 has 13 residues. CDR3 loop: CAISGGRDDEQFF. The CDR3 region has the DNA TGTGCCATCAGTGGCGGGAGGGACGATGAGCAGTTCTTC.

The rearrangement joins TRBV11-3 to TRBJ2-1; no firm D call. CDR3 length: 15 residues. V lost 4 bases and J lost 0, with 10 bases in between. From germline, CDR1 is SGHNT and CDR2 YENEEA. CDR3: CASSSAGSSYNEQFF. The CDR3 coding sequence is TGTGCCAGCAGCTCTGCAGGAAGCTCCTACAATGAGCAGTTCTTC.

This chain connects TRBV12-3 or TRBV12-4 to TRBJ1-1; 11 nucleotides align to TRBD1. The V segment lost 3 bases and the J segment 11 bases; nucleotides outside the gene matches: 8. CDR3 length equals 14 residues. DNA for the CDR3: TGTGCCAGCAGTTTCAGGGACAGGGGGGGGATGGCTTTCTTT. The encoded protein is CASSFRDRGGMAFF.